The 6 T cell receptor beta chains in this list originate from one sample, sequenced in a study of CD8 T cells in Susac syndrome. RNA in amounts of about 0.5 to 1 ug was reverse transcribed with random hexamers. TCRdb re-analysed the immunoSEQ multiplex PCR reads in MiXCR, keeping a single row per CDR3 protein. The sample lists some 300,000 distinct CDR3 sequences, approximately 85% occurring once. The sequenced sample consisted of CD8+ T cells from PBMCs. The receptors were gathered from a human donor with multiple sclerosis.

The V and J genes are TRBV30 and TRBJ1-2, with 7 bases lining up with TRBD1. The CDR3 is made up of 15 amino acids. Germline V gene lookup returns CDR1 GTSNPN and CDR2 SVGIG (reference sequence). V shed 3 bases, J shed 5 bases, and the junction held 12 bases outside the gene matches. CDR3 bases: TGTGCCTGGAGCCCAGGGACAGCCATCCGATATGGCTACACCTTC. Amino acids: CAWSPGTAIRYGYTF.

This clonotype was seen a few times. This chain links TRBV20-1 with TRBJ2-7, with TRBD1 matching 8 bases. This CDR3 comprises 14 residues. Germline trimming cut 3 bases from V and 6 bases from J; bases unmatched to any gene: 10. Germline V CDR1 and CDR2: DFQATT, SNEGSKA (reference sequence). The CDR3 region is CSARGVPDRVEQYF. CDR3 sequence (DNA): TGCAGTGCTAGGGGGGTCCCGGACAGGGTCGAGCAGTACTTC.

This chain links TRBV20-1 with TRBJ2-1; 10 positions match TRBD2. The CDR3 consists of 17 residues. Germline V gene data show CDR1 as DFQATT and CDR2 as SNEGSKA (reference sequence). With V trimmed by 0 bases and J by 2 bases, 7 bases remained unmatched. CDR3 residues: CSARDGTSVVTYNEQFF. In nucleotides, the CDR3 is TGCAGTGCTAGAGACGGGACTAGCGTAGTGACCTACAATGAGCAGTTCTTC.

Written as DNA, the CDR3 is TGTGCCAGCAGTCCCCGGACACTTAGCAATCAGCCCCAGCATTTT. Its protein product is CASSPRTLSNQPQHF. This chain connects TRBV12-3 or TRBV12-4 to TRBJ1-5; TRBD1 might be the D (5 bases). V lost 5 bases and J 0 bases, leaving 11 bases between the germline ends. The CDR3 is 15 amino acids.

The chain combines TRBV11-1 with TRBJ2-3, with 7 bases aligning to TRBD1. The CDR3 is made up of 17 amino acids. Germline lookup yields CDR1 SGHAT and CDR2 FQDESV (reference sequence). V gave up 2 bases and J gave up 1 base; unmatched junction bases: 9. This CDR3 reads CASSLQPGTGGTDTQYF. In DNA form, the CDR3 reads TGTGCCAGCAGCTTACAACCCGGCACAGGGGGCACAGATACGCAGTATTTT.

This chain uses TRBV7-9 with TRBJ1-1; TRBD1 agrees at 7 bases. Germline V gene lookup returns CDR1 SEHNR and CDR2 FQNEAQ (reference sequence). The V and J ends lost 5 bases and 2 bases, in that order; junction bases with no gene match: 14. The CDR3 is 17 amino acids. Here the CDR3 reads CASSQTLRQGLNTEAFF. The CDR3 DNA reads as TGTGCCAGCAGCCAAACTTTAAGACAGGGACTAAACACTGAAGCTTTCTTT.